These 27 T cell receptor beta chains were all obtained from the same sample, sequenced in a study of beta chain features in type 1 diabetes (dated by TCRdb to the late 2010s). What the authors observed across the whole study: Type 1 diabetes patients showed a moderate but significant shortening of TCRB CDR3 length in all four CD4+ subsets.

The library was built by means of the immunoSEQ multiplex PCR assay. The High Capacity cDNA Reverse Transcription Kit was used to reverse transcribe all of the isolated RNA, meaning that expressed TCRB transcripts were what got sequenced. The immuneACCESS repertoire file appears here via TCRdb, limited to in-frame rearrangements. These files lack a portion of the clones; in checked studies, under half of the deficit traces to unresolved V genes, and the cause of the others is not known. In all, the sample holds 300,000 to 450,000 clones, and approximately 12% of those were seen once. The top ten clonotypes cover about 0.01% of the sample. For these TCRs, the target antigens are not known. The source material was naive CD4+ T cells from blood. The cell subset or site label, read with the paper, signifies: true naive CD4+ T cells. The receptors shown here come from a woman aged 18-29 years with type 1 diabetes.

This clone came up a few times. The CDR3 sequence: CSVDRRNYGYTF. In nucleotides, the CDR3 is TGCAGCGTGGACAGGAGAAACTATGGCTACACCTTC. This chain links TRBV29-1 with TRBJ1-2, with 7 bases that match TRBD1. The CDR3 spans 12 residues. Germline V gene data show CDR1 as SQVTM and CDR2 as ANQGSEA. V shed 6 bases and J 2 bases; nucleotides not matched to a gene: 3.

The rearrangement links TRBV15 to TRBJ2-4, with a possible D match to TRBD2 (5 bases). The CDR3 is 15 amino acids. V shed 4 bases and J shed 3 bases, with 13 bases lying between them. Germline V lookup: CDR1 LNHNV, CDR2 YYDKDF (reference sequence). DNA of the CDR3: TGTGCCACCAGCATGGGCGCCGCGGGCAAAAACATTCAGTACTTC. Encoded protein: CATSMGAAGKNIQYF.

The chain links TRBV5-1 to TRBJ2-5; 7 bases map to TRBD1. In germline, CDR1 is SGHRS, CDR2 YFSETQ. The CDR3 is made up of 14 amino acids. V lost 4 bases and J lost 1; bases outside the gene matches: 4. The CDR3 loop reads CASSSRDSQETQYF. Written as DNA, the CDR3 is TGCGCCAGCAGCAGCCGGGACAGCCAAGAGACCCAGTACTTC.

The chain is built from TRBV7-2 and TRBJ2-1, with a tentative D call TRBD2 (6 bases). The V end was cut by 5 bases, the J end by 0 bases, with 17 bases between. CDR1 and CDR2 (germline): SGHTA, FQGNSA. CDR3 length equals 17 residues. The CDR3 nucleotides read TGTGCCAGCAGCCCCTATGGGGCGGGAAGCTCCTACAATGAGCAGTTCTTC. As protein: CASSPYGAGSSYNEQFF. Looking up the rest from reference TRBV7-2 and TRBJ2-1 gives the full variable domain: GAGVSQSPSNKVTEKGKDVELRCDPISGHTALYWYRQSLGQGLEFLIYFQGNSAPDKSGLPSDRFSAERTGGSVSTLTIQRTQQEDSAVYLCASSPYGAGSSYNEQFFGPGTRLTVL.

Details on this clone: The sample has other DNA sequences that encode this CDR3 too. CDR3 residues: CASSYSGQETQYF. The CDR3, as DNA: TGTGCCAGCAGTTACAGCGGTCAAGAGACCCAGTACTTC. The V call is TRBV6-5, the J call TRBJ2-5; possible D gene TRBD2, 5 bases. V lost 2 bases to trimming and J lost 2 bases, with 6 bases between them. Germline V gives CDR1 MNHEY, CDR2 SVGAGI. The length of the CDR3 is 13 residues.

The chain uses TRBV6-1 and TRBJ1-5; tentative D call: TRBD1 (6 bases). From germline, CDR1 is MNHNS and CDR2 SASEGT. The CDR3 loop spans 14 amino acids. V was cut by 5 bases and J by 4 bases, with 12 bases left in between. CDR3 amino acids: CASSLPQGNQPQHF. The CDR3 DNA follows: TGTGCCAGCAGTCTACCACAGGGTAATCAGCCCCAGCATTTT.

The chain recombines TRBV7-9 with TRBJ1-1; the match to TRBD1 covers 8 bases. The CDR3 is 15 residues long. Per the germline V gene, CDR1 is SEHNR and CDR2 is FQNEAQ (reference sequence). The V and J ends lost 5 bases and 7 bases, in that order; junction bases with no gene match: 12. Written as DNA, the CDR3 is TGTGCCAGCAGCCTCCGGACAGGGTTGGAGAGTGAAGCTTTCTTT. Amino acids: CASSLRTGLESEAFF.

This clone was picked up a small number of times. The chain has TRBV18 and TRBJ1-5; D is ambiguous. Germline V CDR1 and CDR2: KGHSH, LQKENI. V lost 2 bases, J lost 9 bases, and 14 bases lay in between. The CDR3 extends over 14 amino acids. The CDR3 DNA reads TGTGCCAGCTCACCAACGGAGACCGGTTGGCCCCAGCATTTT. It is translated as CASSPTETGWPQHF.

This clone was seen a handful of times. V usage is TRBV5-1 and J usage is TRBJ2-3; 7 nucleotides align to TRBD2. The CDR3 has 16 residues. The V gene end was trimmed by 1 base and the J gene end by 0 bases; junction bases not matched to a gene: 5. The germline V gene encodes CDR1 SGHRS and CDR2 YFSETQ. The CDR3 nucleotides are TGCGCCAGCAGCTTGATCGGGGGGACTAGCACAGATACGCAGTATTTT. Protein product: CASSLIGGTSTDTQYF.

This clone was seen a handful of times. The chain uses TRBV10-3 and TRBJ1-5; no firm D call. The CDR3 extends over 14 amino acids. Trimming pared 6 bases from V and 4 bases from J, leaving 13 bases between. CDR1 is ENHRY, CDR2 SYGVKD, per germline. This chain's CDR3 is CAISDDTINQPQHF. CDR3 in DNA: TGTGCCATCAGCGATGACACCATAAATCAGCCCCAGCATTTT.

The chain links TRBV29-1 to TRBJ1-1; D not resolved. Per germline, CDR1 SQVTM and CDR2 ANQGSEA. The CDR3 contains 16 residues. V was pared by 6 bases and J by 3 bases, with 23 bases between. In DNA form, the CDR3 reads TGCAGCGTCCAAGCGAAGGCACCGAGATCATACACTGAAGCTTTCTTT. It translates to CSVQAKAPRSYTEAFF. Supplemented by reference TRBV29-1 and TRBJ1-1, the full variable domain reads SAVISQKPSRDICQRGTSLTIQCQVDSQVTMMFWYRQQPGQSLTLIATANQGSEATYESGFVIDKFPISRPNLTFSTLTVSNMSPEDSSIYLCSVQAKAPRSYTEAFFGQGTRLTVV.

The sample holds a few counts of this clone. The rearrangement uses TRBV11-1 and TRBJ1-1, with a tentative D call TRBD1 (6 bases). With 5 bases removed from V and 3 bases from J, the gap between germline ends came to 10 bases. The CDR3 runs 13 residues. The germline V gene has CDR1 SGHAT and CDR2 FQDESV (reference sequence). This CDR3 reads CASSVHRDTEAFF. Written as DNA, the CDR3 is TGTGCCAGCAGCGTCCACAGGGACACTGAAGCTTTCTTT.

The genes are TRBV2 and TRBJ1-5; D gene ambiguous. The germline V gene has CDR1 SNHLY and CDR2 FYNNEI. The V end lost 4 bases, the J end lost 2 bases, and 9 bases lay between the germline ends. CDR3 length: 14 residues. In DNA, the CDR3 is TGTGCCAGCAGTGGGGAGGTGGGCAATCAGCCCCAGCATTTT. Translated, it gives CASSGEVGNQPQHF. Full variable domain (remainder filled in from reference TRBV2 and TRBJ1-5): EPEVTQTPSHQVTQMGQEVILRCVPISNHLYFYWYRQILGQKVEFLVSFYNNEISEKSEIFDDQFSVERPDGSNFTLKIRSTKLEDSAMYFCASSGEVGNQPQHFGDGTRLSIL.

A remark on this clone: Additional DNA sequences in this sample encode the identical CDR3. The J gene is TRBJ1-2, the V gene TRBV14; 7 nucleotides line up with TRBD1. The CDR3 contains 13 residues. CDR1 and CDR2 (germline): SGHDN, FVKESK. The J segment lost 4 bases and the V segment lost 3 bases, leaving 2 bases of the junction unmatched. The CDR3 DNA is TGTGCCAGCAGCCACGGGACAGCCTATGGCTACACCTTC. It codes for CASSHGTAYGYTF.

This clone was detected only a few times. The J gene is TRBJ1-1, the V gene TRBV7-9; D remains unclear. Looked up from germline, CDR1 is SEHNR and CDR2 is FQNEAQ (reference sequence). Trimming took off 4 bases at V and 0 bases at J, with 15 bases between the two ends. The CDR3 is made up of 16 amino acids. The CDR3 loop reads CASSSRSPKVNTEAFF. The CDR3 DNA sequence: TGTGCCAGCAGCTCGCGTAGCCCCAAGGTGAACACTGAAGCTTTCTTT. Full variable domain (missing parts from reference TRBV7-9 and TRBJ1-1): DTGVSQNPRHKITKRGQNVTFRCDPISEHNRLYWYRQTLGQGPEFLTYFQNEAQLEKSRLLSDRFSAERPKGSFSTLEIQRTEQGDSAMYLCASSSRSPKVNTEAFFGQGTRLTVV.

This clone was seen more than once but under ten times. The genes are TRBV18 and TRBJ1-2; 11 bases align to TRBD1. The germline gives CDR1 KGHSH, CDR2 LQKENI. Losses at the gene ends were 6 bases for V and 6 bases for J; bases not matched to a gene: 9. The CDR3 runs 15 residues. CDR3: CASSLNGQGAHGYTF. The CDR3 DNA follows: TGTGCCAGCTCCCTAAACGGACAGGGGGCGCATGGCTACACCTTC.

V is TRBV2 and J is TRBJ2-5, with D tentatively TRBD1 (6 bases). V lost 7 bases, J lost 6 bases, and 21 bases lay in between. From germline, CDR1 is SNHLY and CDR2 FYNNEI. CDR3 size: 15 residues. The CDR3 DNA sequence: TGTGCCAGCAATCCGGGACAACTAAGGCTAAAGACCCAGTACTTC. Translation: CASNPGQLRLKTQYF.

The genes are TRBV4-3 and TRBJ2-2, with D perhaps TRBD1 (6 bases). This CDR3 contains 16 residues. Germline-derived CDR1 and CDR2 are LGHNA and YSLEER. The V end was cut by 0 bases, the J end by 3 bases, with 11 bases between. The CDR3 region is CASSQEKGQYTGELFF. The CDR3 DNA reads as TGCGCCAGCAGCCAAGAGAAAGGACAGTACACCGGGGAGCTGTTTTTT.

This clone was detected a few times. The chain employs TRBV11-2 and TRBJ1-2; TRBD1 aligns across 11 bases. The CDR3 is 13 amino acids. The germline V gene encodes CDR1 SGHAT and CDR2 FQNNGV. V was clipped by 6 bases and J by 8 bases; unmatched bases: 5. This CDR3 is CASRGQGVYGYTF. In DNA, the CDR3 is TGTGCCAGCAGGGGACAGGGGGTATACGGCTACACCTTC.

The chain carries TRBV6-4 and TRBJ1-2, with TRBD1 identical over 10 bases. The CDR3 length is 16 residues. Germline-derived CDR1 and CDR2 are MRHNA and SNTAGT. V lost 6 bases and J lost 7; bases outside the gene matches: 14. The CDR3 region is CASRNGPGQGPSGYTF. CDR3 bases: TGTGCCAGCAGAAACGGACCGGGACAGGGGCCCTCTGGCTACACCTTC.

A few counts support this clone. The rearrangement uses TRBV15 and TRBJ2-5, with 13 positions matching TRBD2. This CDR3 region has 15 residues. The V segment lost 5 bases and the J segment 5 bases; nucleotides outside the gene matches: 5. Germline CDR1 LNHNV, CDR2 YYDKDF (reference sequence). In DNA, the CDR3 is TGTGCCACCAGCGGACTAGCGGGAGCGTGGGAGACCCAGTACTTC. Amino acids: CATSGLAGAWETQYF.

This sequence joins TRBV10-3 and TRBJ1-2; possibly TRBD1 for D (6 bases). Germline V CDR1 and CDR2: ENHRY, SYGVKD. Trimming took off 3 bases at V and 8 bases at J, with 16 bases between the two ends. This CDR3 has 14 residues. This chain's CDR3 is CAISDLQGSGGYTF. CDR3 DNA sequence: TGTGCCATCAGTGACCTACAGGGATCCGGAGGCTACACCTTC.

This clone was seen a handful of times. The chain recombines TRBV4-3 with TRBJ1-4; a possible D gene is TRBD1 (5 bases). CDR3 length: 15 residues. Per the germline V gene, CDR1 is LGHNA and CDR2 is YSLEER. Between the trimmed V and J ends, which lost 4 bases and 2 bases, there was a span of 11 bases. The CDR3 sequence is CASSPRQMTNEKLFF. CDR3 DNA: TGCGCCAGCAGCCCGAGACAGATGACTAATGAAAAACTGTTTTTT.

This chain joins TRBV27 and TRBJ2-7, with 12 bases aligning to TRBD2. The CDR3 totals 15 residues. V shed 4 bases and J 5 bases; nucleotides not matched to a gene: 6. Germline V gene lookup returns CDR1 MNHEY and CDR2 SMNVEV (reference sequence). CDR3 coding DNA: TGTGCCAGCAGTTGGCTGGGACTAGCGGGCCACGAGCAGTACTTC. Amino acid sequence: CASSWLGLAGHEQYF.

The rearrangement uses TRBV7-2 and TRBJ2-7, with 10 bases that match TRBD2. The CDR3 is 15 residues long. Germline V lookup: CDR1 SGHTA, CDR2 FQGNSA. V was clipped by 0 bases and J by 3 bases; unmatched bases: 2. The DNA for the CDR3 is TGTGCCAGCAGCTTAGCGCCTAGCGGGAGCTACGAGCAGTACTTC. This codes for CASSLAPSGSYEQYF.

CDR3 loop: CASSGDRLSGANVLTF. The CDR3, as DNA: TGTGCCAGCAGCGGCGACAGGCTGTCTGGGGCCAACGTCCTGACTTTC. V gene TRBV9 combines with J gene TRBJ2-6; perhaps TRBD1 as D (6 bases). V shed 3 bases and J shed 1 base, with 11 bases lying between them. Germline CDR1 and CDR2: SGDLS and YYNGEE. The CDR3 covers 16 residues. Supplemented by reference TRBV9 and TRBJ2-6, the full variable domain reads DSGVTQTPKHLITATGQRVTLRCSPRSGDLSVYWYQQSLDQGLQFLIQYYNGEERAKGNILERFSAQQFPDLHSELNLSSLELGDSALYFCASSGDRLSGANVLTFGAGSRLTVL.

Comments on this clone: Other DNA sequences in this specimen translate into the identical CDR3. The chain combines TRBV6-5 with TRBJ2-1; TRBD2 is a possible D gene (5 bases). Germline V gives CDR1 MNHEY, CDR2 SVGAGI. This CDR3 region has 13 residues. V lost 2 bases and J lost 6, with 8 bases in between. CDR3 residues: CASSYGLANEQFF. The CDR3 bases are TGTGCCAGCAGTTACGGCCTAGCCAATGAGCAGTTCTTC.